Listed below are T cell receptor beta chains from one sample, sequenced in a study of T cells in Graves' hyperthyroidism and ophthalmopathy. TCRdb called the multiplex PCR reads again in MiXCR, with one record for every CDR3 protein. The sample carries roughly 420,000 distinct CDR3 sequences, about 15% recorded once. The sequenced material came from blood. These receptors were collected from a woman aged 18 to 35 with Graves' hyperthyroidism. CDR3s include the opening cysteine and the closing phenylalanine or tryptophan. D genes are given only for firm matches. A row's size may be missing; if present it is once, few, many or a size class.

J gene: TRBJ1-5
clone size: .
D gene: .
V gene: TRBV2
CDR3 DNA: TGTGCCGCTCAACAGGGTGTCAATCAGCCCCAGCATTTT
CDR3 protein: CAAQQGVNQPQHF

J gene: TRBJ2-7
clone size: many
D gene: TRBD2
V gene: TRBV18
CDR3 DNA: TGTGCCAGCTCACCAGGTTTGGGGAGCGGGAGTGTTTACGAGCAGTACTTC
CDR3 protein: CASSPGLGSGSVYEQYF

J gene: TRBJ2-7
clone size: few
D gene: TRBD2
V gene: TRBV28
CDR3 DNA: TGTGCCAGCAGTCCCGGGGGGAATCTGTCCCACGAGCAGTGCTTC
CDR3 protein: CASSPGGNLSHEQCF

J gene: TRBJ2-5
clone size: many
D gene: .
V gene: TRBV3-1
CDR3 DNA: TGTGCCAGCAGCCAAGTCGGGGAGACCCAGTACTTC
CDR3 protein: CASSQVGETQYF

J gene: TRBJ2-7
clone size: many
D gene: .
V gene: TRBV6-5
CDR3 DNA: TGTGCCAGCAGTTACGAGGGGATGCGGGAGCAGTACTTC
CDR3 protein: CASSYEGMREQYF

J gene: TRBJ2-5
clone size: many
D gene: .
V gene: TRBV20-1
CDR3 DNA: TGCAGTGCTAGAGATGAGATGGGCGGGGTGGAAGAGACCCAGTACTTC
CDR3 protein: CSARDEMGGVEETQYF

J gene: TRBJ1-4
clone size: few
D gene: .
V gene: TRBV4-1
CDR3 DNA: TGCGCCAGCACCAACAATGTATTATCTAATGAAAAACTGTTTTTT
CDR3 protein: CASTNNVLSNEKLFF

J gene: TRBJ2-5
clone size: many
D gene: .
V gene: TRBV18
CDR3 DNA: TGTGCCAGCTCTCGGATGGGAGGTCAAGAGACCCAGTACTTC
CDR3 protein: CASSRMGGQETQYF

J gene: TRBJ1-1
clone size: .
D gene: .
V gene: TRBV4-3
CDR3 DNA: TGCGCCAGCAGCCCTTACATGGGGGGGAACACTGAAGCTTTCTTT
CDR3 protein: CASSPYMGGNTEAFF

J gene: TRBJ2-2
clone size: .
D gene: .
V gene: TRBV9
CDR3 DNA: TGTGCCAGCTCTTCTCAGCCTAACACCGGGGAGCTGTTTTTT
CDR3 protein: CASSSQPNTGELFF

J gene: TRBJ2-3
clone size: many
D gene: .
V gene: TRBV10-1
CDR3 DNA: TGCGCCAGCAGTGAGTCGACAGGCACAGATACGCAGTATTTT
CDR3 protein: CASSESTGTDTQYF

J gene: TRBJ2-5
clone size: few
D gene: TRBD1
V gene: TRBV19
CDR3 DNA: TGTGCCAGTAGTATTCAGGGGGCGCCCCAGGAGACCCAGTACTTC
CDR3 protein: CASSIQGAPQETQYF

J gene: TRBJ2-6
clone size: .
D gene: .
V gene: TRBV2
CDR3 DNA: TGTGCCAGCAGGACGAAGAGCTCTGGGGCCAACGTCCTGACTTTC
CDR3 protein: CASRTKSSGANVLTF

J gene: TRBJ2-1
clone size: .
D gene: TRBD2
V gene: TRBV20-1
CDR3 DNA: TGCAGTGCTAGTCGGCTAGCGGGGGTGGAATACAATGAGCAGTTCTTC
CDR3 protein: CSASRLAGVEYNEQFF

J gene: TRBJ2-3
clone size: .
D gene: .
V gene: TRBV29-1
CDR3 DNA: TGCAGCGTTAGGGGCAAGTTAACAGATACGCAGTATTTT
CDR3 protein: CSVRGKLTDTQYF

J gene: TRBJ2-1
clone size: few
D gene: TRBD1
V gene: TRBV10-3
CDR3 DNA: TGTGCCACAGGGCAGGGACAGGGGATCAATGAGCAGTTCTTC
CDR3 protein: CATGQGQGINEQFF

J gene: TRBJ2-2
clone size: .
D gene: .
V gene: TRBV12-3/TRBV12-4
CDR3 DNA: TGTGCCAGCAGCCTAGAAGCGAGGACCGGGGAGCTGTTTTTT
CDR3 protein: CASSLEARTGELFF

J gene: TRBJ1-1
clone size: .
D gene: TRBD1
V gene: TRBV25-1
CDR3 DNA: TGTGCCAGCAGCGAACCGGGACAGAGAATTAGGGCTTTCTTT
CDR3 protein: CASSEPGQRIRAFF

J gene: TRBJ2-1
clone size: many
D gene: TRBD1
V gene: TRBV28
CDR3 DNA: TGTGCCAGCAGTTTCTTTCCGACAGGGGATTCCCTCTCCTACAATGAGCAGTTCTTC
CDR3 protein: CASSFFPTGDSLSYNEQFF

J gene: TRBJ1-2
clone size: .
D gene: TRBD1
V gene: TRBV12-3/TRBV12-4
CDR3 DNA: TGTGCTGGCGGGGACAGGAGTTATGGCTACACCTTC
CDR3 protein: CAGGDRSYGYTF

J gene: TRBJ1-1
clone size: many
D gene: .
V gene: TRBV5-1
CDR3 DNA: TGCGCCAGCAGCTTGTACGGAGACACTGAAGCTTTCTTT
CDR3 protein: CASSLYGDTEAFF

J gene: TRBJ1-1
clone size: many
D gene: TRBD1
V gene: TRBV5-1
CDR3 DNA: TGCGCCAGCAGCTCGCAGGGGGGCACTGAAGCTTTCTTT
CDR3 protein: CASSSQGGTEAFF

J gene: TRBJ2-4
clone size: few
D gene: .
V gene: TRBV3-1
CDR3 DNA: TGTGCCAGCAGCCAAGACAGGGTAGTAAACATTCAGTACTTC
CDR3 protein: CASSQDRVVNIQYF

J gene: TRBJ2-1
clone size: few
D gene: .
V gene: TRBV18
CDR3 DNA: TGTGCCAGCTCATCGGGAGAAGCCTCCTACAGTGAGCAGTTCTTC
CDR3 protein: CASSSGEASYSEQFF

J gene: TRBJ1-5
clone size: few
D gene: .
V gene: TRBV6-1
CDR3 DNA: TGTGCCAGCAGTGCCAACCTGCGGGTAACCGGTCAGCCCCAGCATTTT
CDR3 protein: CASSANLRVTGQPQHF

J gene: TRBJ1-1
clone size: many
D gene: .
V gene: TRBV5-1
CDR3 DNA: TGCGCCAGCAGTATCCCCTTCGCAGGCTCTGAAGCTTTCTTT
CDR3 protein: CASSIPFAGSEAFF

J gene: TRBJ2-7
clone size: .
D gene: TRBD1
V gene: TRBV12-3/TRBV12-4
CDR3 DNA: TGTGCCAGCAGACCCCCCGGGACAGGGCAGGCAACCGAGCAGTACTTC
CDR3 protein: CASRPPGTGQATEQYF

J gene: TRBJ2-7
clone size: many
D gene: .
V gene: TRBV19
CDR3 DNA: TGTGCCAGTAGCCCTGCCGTCGGGGTCCCCTACGAGCAGTACTTC
CDR3 protein: CASSPAVGVPYEQYF

J gene: TRBJ1-5
clone size: .
D gene: .
V gene: TRBV19
CDR3 DNA: TGTGCCAGTAGTATAGGCTGGGATTATAGCAATCAGCCCCAGCATTTT
CDR3 protein: CASSIGWDYSNQPQHF

J gene: TRBJ1-3
clone size: .
D gene: .
V gene: TRBV3-1
CDR3 DNA: TGTGCCAGCAGCGCCCAGACGGGGGCTATAGGAAACACCATATATTTT
CDR3 protein: CASSAQTGAIGNTIYF

J gene: TRBJ2-7
clone size: many
D gene: .
V gene: TRBV2
CDR3 DNA: TGTGCCAGCAGTGGAGGGGTCTACGAGCAGTACTTC
CDR3 protein: CASSGGVYEQYF

J gene: TRBJ2-5
clone size: few
D gene: TRBD1
V gene: TRBV27
CDR3 DNA: TGTGCCAGCAGGCCGACCCGACAGGGGCAAGAGACCCAGTACTTC
CDR3 protein: CASRPTRQGQETQYF

J gene: TRBJ2-1
clone size: few
D gene: TRBD2
V gene: TRBV7-6
CDR3 DNA: TGTGCCAGCAGCAAAATAGCGGGAGGGCGGGGTAATGAGCAGTTCTTC
CDR3 protein: CASSKIAGGRGNEQFF

J gene: TRBJ2-2
clone size: .
D gene: TRBD2
V gene: TRBV3-1
CDR3 DNA: TGTGCCAGCAGCCATGTCCCGGGACTAGAGTCCCGGGAGCTGTTTTTT
CDR3 protein: CASSHVPGLESRELFF

J gene: TRBJ2-1
clone size: .
D gene: .
V gene: TRBV6-1
CDR3 DNA: TGTGCCAGCAGTGACATAGGACGCTTAGAGCAGTTCTTC
CDR3 protein: CASSDIGRLEQFF

J gene: TRBJ2-7
clone size: many
D gene: .
V gene: TRBV5-1
CDR3 DNA: TGCGCCAGCAGCTTGGTAGCAGGGAATTCCTACGAGCAGTACTTC
CDR3 protein: CASSLVAGNSYEQYF

J gene: TRBJ1-2
clone size: many
D gene: .
V gene: TRBV12-3/TRBV12-4
CDR3 DNA: TGTGCCAGCATGGCCGACAGGAACTATGGCTACACCTTC
CDR3 protein: CASMADRNYGYTF

J gene: TRBJ1-2
clone size: many
D gene: .
V gene: TRBV20-1
CDR3 DNA: TGCAGTGCTATTAGGGGCAACTATGGCTACACCTTC
CDR3 protein: CSAIRGNYGYTF

J gene: TRBJ2-7
clone size: many
D gene: .
V gene: TRBV7-9
CDR3 DNA: TGTGCCAGCAGCTTCCTGCTCTACGAGCAGTACTTC
CDR3 protein: CASSFLLYEQYF

J gene: TRBJ1-1
clone size: few
D gene: TRBD1
V gene: TRBV5-1
CDR3 DNA: TGCGCCAGCAGCTCGACGGGACAGGGTACCATGAACACTGAAGCTTTCTTT
CDR3 protein: CASSSTGQGTMNTEAFF

J gene: TRBJ2-5
clone size: many
D gene: .
V gene: TRBV9
CDR3 DNA: TGTGCCAGCAGCGTGGGAGGGACACGCCAAGAGACCCAGTACTTC
CDR3 protein: CASSVGGTRQETQYF

J gene: TRBJ2-1
clone size: many
D gene: TRBD2
V gene: TRBV3-1
CDR3 DNA: TGTGCCAGCAGTCCCTTGCGGGGGTCCTTCAATGAGCAGTTCTTC
CDR3 protein: CASSPLRGSFNEQFF